Below, 2 T cell receptor beta chains from the same sample are listed, as sequenced in a study of blood T cell repertoires in COVID-19. Some clones are missing from TCRdb's copy, which holds only in-frame ones; the method was immunoSEQ multiplex PCR. The data show tens of thousands of clones, with roughly 90% seen just once and 10% to 15% held by the top ten. The source material was peripheral blood. These receptors came from a man older than 75 with acute or convalescent COVID-19.

V and J are TRBV7-3 and TRBJ2-1; 8 positions agree with TRBD1. The CDR3 sequence is 15 residues long. The germline CDR1 and CDR2 sequences are SGHTA and FQGTGA. J lost 4 bases, V lost 5 bases, and 7 bases had no gene match. The CDR3 is CASSKDRGLYNEQFF. In nucleotides, the CDR3 is TGTGCCAGCAGCAAAGACAGGGGCTTGTACAATGAGCAGTTCTTC.

The chain carries TRBV6-5 and TRBJ2-1, with 8 bases lining up with TRBD1. The J segment lost 2 bases and the V segment lost 7 bases, leaving 4 bases of the junction unmatched. This CDR3 has 14 amino acids. CDR1 and CDR2 from the germline V gene are MNHEY and SVGAGI. CDR3 protein: CASKDRDPYNEQFF. CDR3 nucleotide sequence: TGTGCCAGCAAGGACAGGGACCCCTACAATGAGCAGTTCTTC.